The rows below give T cell receptor beta chains drawn from one sample of a study of human T cells and chemical hapten exposure. TCRdb reprocessed the RACE reads with MiXCR, giving one entry per CDR3 protein. Of fewer than 500,000 distinct CDR3 sequences listed, approximately 5% were seen once; the top ten hold roughly 2.4%. The starting material was whole blood, obtained in connection with sensitization to the hapten diphenylcyclopropenone (DPC). These receptors all stem from a woman aged 50 to 60 with alopecia areata. Some clones in this sample may be carry-over from other donors' samples. CDR3s include the opening cysteine and the closing phenylalanine or tryptophan. Fields, in order: J gene, clone size, V gene, D gene, CDR3 protein, CDR3 DNA. A D gene is named only where the DNA matches it firmly. Clone sizes are given selectively: once, few, many, or a class where the clone is expanded.

TRBJ2-3 | many | TRBV6-2/TRBV6-3 | TRBD2 | CASSSWTSGPNTDTQYF | TGTGCCAGCAGTTCGTGGACTAGCGGGCCTAACACAGATACGCAGTATTTT
TRBJ2-1 | - | TRBV2 | TRBD2 | CASRANLAEYNEQFF | TGTGCCAGCAGGGCGAACCTAGCGGAGTACAATGAGCAGTTCTTC
TRBJ1-1 | many | TRBV6-6 | TRBD1 | CASTSGQGLNTEAFF | TGTGCCAGCACCTCCGGACAGGGATTGAACACTGAAGCTTTCTTT
TRBJ2-1 | few | TRBV20-1 | TRBD2 | CSAGGGLAGHNEQFF | TGCAGTGCTGGTGGAGGACTAGCGGGGCACAATGAGCAGTTCTTC
TRBJ2-1 | few | TRBV9 | TRBD2 | CASSVSGREWAYNEQFF | TGTGCCAGCAGCGTCTCCGGGCGGGAGTGGGCGTACAATGAGCAGTTCTTC
TRBJ1-5 | few | TRBV13 | TRBD1 | CASSSGQSNYSNQPQHF | TGTGCCAGCAGCTCGGGACAGTCGAATTATAGCAATCAGCCCCAGCATTTT
TRBJ2-1 | many | TRBV7-9 | - | CASSLGTDEQFF | TGTGCCAGCAGCTTAGGGACCGATGAGCAGTTCTTC
TRBJ2-7 | few | TRBV7-8 | - | CASSEKGSYEQYF | TGTGCCAGCAGCGAAAAGGGTTCCTACGAGCAGTACTTC
TRBJ1-4 | - | TRBV12-3/TRBV12-4 | - | CASTELWDATNEKLFF | TGTGCCAGCACTGAACTCTGGGATGCAACTAATGAAAAACTGTTTTTT
TRBJ1-5 | - | TRBV19 | - | CASSGYGGQSNQPQHF | TGTGCCAGTAGTGGATATGGGGGGCAGAGCAATCAGCCCCAGCATTTT
TRBJ2-7 | - | TRBV6-6 | - | CASSYRDKQYF | TGTGCCAGCAGTTACCGAGATAAGCAGTACTTC
TRBJ2-1 | many | TRBV4-2 | TRBD2 | CASRQAGGPVNEQFF | TGTGCCAGCAGGCAAGCGGGAGGGCCCGTCAATGAGCAGTTCTTC
TRBJ2-2 | - | TRBV9 | - | CASSVTGGNTGELFF | TGTGCCAGCAGCGTGACAGGTGGGAACACCGGGGAGCTGTTTTTT
TRBJ1-5 | many | TRBV12-5 | - | CASGITGWYSNQPQHF | TGTGCTAGTGGAATTACAGGGTGGTATAGCAATCAGCCCCAGCATTTT
TRBJ2-7 | many | TRBV6-2/TRBV6-3 | TRBD2 | CASSAGLAGVGEQYF | TGTGCCAGCAGTGCCGGACTAGCGGGAGTGGGGGAGCAGTACTTC
TRBJ2-1 | - | TRBV7-2 | - | CASSLSGTPNNEQFF | TGTGCCAGCAGCCTATCCGGGACTCCTAACAATGAGCAGTTCTTC
TRBJ2-7 | - | TRBV7-6 | TRBD1 | CASSPQGAPGEQYF | TGTGCCAGCAGCCCCCAGGGGGCGCCTGGGGAGCAGTACTTC
TRBJ2-5 | few | TRBV10-3 | - | CAISESGAPGDF | TGTGCCATCAGTGAGTCAGGGGCTCCTGGGGACTTC
TRBJ2-1 | many | TRBV7-2 | TRBD1 | CASSFEGANEQFF | TGTGCCAGCAGCTTTGAGGGGGCCAATGAGCAGTTCTTC
TRBJ2-7 | many | TRBV28 | - | CASTSFGADSYEQYF | TGTGCCAGCACCTCTTTCGGGGCAGACTCCTACGAGCAGTACTTC
TRBJ1-1 | many | TRBV2 | TRBD1 | CASHPAVGQLNTEAFF | TGTGCCAGCCATCCAGCAGTGGGACAGTTGAACACTGAAGCTTTCTTT
TRBJ1-2 | many | TRBV29-1 | TRBD1 | CSVEAQGGRGYGYTF | TGCAGCGTTGAAGCCCAGGGGGGGCGCGGCTATGGCTACACCTTC
TRBJ2-7 | - | TRBV20-1 | - | CSARSEGVGYEQYF | TGCAGTGCGCGGTCGGAGGGCGTCGGCTACGAGCAGTACTTC
TRBJ2-7 | many | TRBV20-1 | TRBD2 | CSASRLAGAAYEQYF | TGCAGTGCTTCTAGACTAGCGGGAGCTGCCTACGAGCAGTACTTC
TRBJ2-3 | - | TRBV2 | - | CASAHTRGPDTQYF | TGTGCCAGCGCCCATACGCGGGGGCCAGATACGCAGTATTTT
TRBJ2-7 | many | TRBV28 | - | CASSPVIAISYEQYF | TGTGCCAGCAGCCCGGTGATTGCAATCTCCTACGAGCAGTACTTC
TRBJ1-1 | many | TRBV25-1 | - | CASSDRDTEAFF | TGTGCCAGCAGTGACAGGGACACTGAAGCTTTCTTT
TRBJ1-4 | many | TRBV2 | - | CASSEYRREKLFF | TGTGCCAGCAGTGAATATCGCAGGGAAAAACTGTTTTTT
TRBJ1-5 | many | TRBV6-1 | - | CASGAAEPQHF | TGTGCCAGCGGGGCCGCCGAGCCCCAGCATTTT
TRBJ1-2 | many | TRBV20-1 | - | CSARVLGADYGYTF | TGCAGTGCTAGGGTATTAGGGGCGGACTATGGCTACACCTTC
TRBJ2-7 | few | TRBV7-2 | - | CASGPREGALYEQYF | TGTGCCAGCGGGCCCAGGGAAGGGGCGCTGTACGAGCAGTACTTC